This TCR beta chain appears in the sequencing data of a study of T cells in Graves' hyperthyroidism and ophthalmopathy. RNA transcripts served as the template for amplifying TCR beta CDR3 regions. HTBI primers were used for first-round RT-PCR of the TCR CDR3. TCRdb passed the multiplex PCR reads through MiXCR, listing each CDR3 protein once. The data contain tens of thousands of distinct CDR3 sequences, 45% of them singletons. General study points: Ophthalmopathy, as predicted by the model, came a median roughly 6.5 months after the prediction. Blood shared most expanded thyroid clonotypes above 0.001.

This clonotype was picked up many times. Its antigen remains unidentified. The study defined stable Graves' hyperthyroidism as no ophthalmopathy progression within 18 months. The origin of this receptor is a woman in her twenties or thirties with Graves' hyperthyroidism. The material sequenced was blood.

The CDR3 sequence: CSARVRGRTDTQYF. The CDR3 DNA follows: TGCAGTGCTAGAGTCCGGGGCCGCACAGATACGCAGTATTTT. V is TRBV20-1 and J is TRBJ2-3; D possibly uses TRBD1 or TRBD2 (5 bases each). The CDR3 has 14 residues. V was clipped by 1 base and J by 1 base, with 9 bases between them. Looked up from germline, CDR1 is DFQATT and CDR2 is SNEGSKA (reference sequence).